This TCR beta chain was identified in a study of T cell responses to AZD1222 COVID-19 vaccine. About the research overall: Second-dose schedules of about 4 or about 12 weeks were combined. Study-level results: Sampled repertoires all dated from after the peak T cell response. Per reports, nearly half of all spike-specific TCRs target regions that are unmutated in variants. Distributed over spike, vaccine-associated CD4 TCRs predominated at 160-218 and 743-854.

CDR3 length: 15 amino acids. Trimming cost V 2 bases and J 5 bases, with 13 bases left between them. CDR1 and CDR2 from the germline V gene are SNHLY and FYNNEI. As to this clone: As yet, its antigen is unknown.

Sequenced by immunoSEQ multiplex PCR; TCRdb stores in-frame clones only, minus some. The repertoire has approximately 120,000 clones, more than 70% of them found once; the top ten carry more than 4%. The chain recombines TRBV2 with TRBJ1-5; D is undetermined. Specimen: peripheral blood, collected on day 0 of AZD1222 vaccination. The receptor was derived from an adult in good health. Here the CDR3 reads CASSEREAEYQPQHF. CDR3 coding DNA: TGTGCCAGCAGTGAACGGGAGGCAGAGTATCAGCCCCAGCATTTT.